The 25 T cell receptor beta chains reported below all come from one sample, sequenced in a study of T-cell memory formation after mild COVID-19. TCRdb processed the 5' RACE reads anew with MiXCR; each CDR3 protein has one entry. Found here are 350,000 to 500,000 distinct CDR3 sequences, less than 25% of them singletons; the top ten hold about 12%. The sequencing input was PBMCs or a T cell subset sorted from them (not recorded which). All receptors come from an adult woman who had mild COVID-19 (a few samples of this study predate the infection). Cell type and time point are not known.

This clonotype was counted only a few times. This chain links TRBV5-1 with TRBJ2-3, with D perhaps TRBD1 (6 bases). This CDR3 has 18 amino acids. Per the germline V gene, CDR1 is SGHRS and CDR2 is YFSETQ. With 6 bases removed from V and 2 bases from J, the gap between germline ends came to 25 bases. Here the CDR3 DNA reads TGCGCCAGCAAAGGGGGAGTCAGTACCTCCACGTACACAGATACGCAGTATTTT. It translates to CASKGGVSTSTYTDTQYF.

The rearrangement links TRBV5-4 to TRBJ2-7; 8 nucleotides align to TRBD2. Germline-derived CDR1 and CDR2 are SGHNT and YYREEE (reference sequence). Losses at the gene ends were 1 base for V and 0 bases for J; bases not matched to a gene: 9. The CDR3 runs to 17 residues. The CDR3 DNA reads TGTGCCAGCAGCTTGTACCGGACTAGCCCGAGCTCCTACGAGCAGTACTTC. Translated, it gives CASSLYRTSPSSYEQYF.

The J gene is TRBJ1-2, the V gene TRBV5-1; 9 bases map to TRBD1. Trimming cost V 5 bases and J 8 bases; bases outside gene matches: 10. The length of the CDR3 is 14 residues. Germline loops: CDR1 SGHRS, CDR2 YFSETQ. The CDR3 here is CASRGQGALLGYTF. The CDR3, as DNA: TGCGCCAGCAGGGGACAGGGTGCACTCCTAGGCTACACCTTC.

In DNA, the CDR3 is TGTGCCACCAGTGTGTCCGCGCCCGGGGAGCTGTTTTTT. Translation: CATSVSAPGELFF. The chain carries TRBV24-1 and TRBJ2-2; D unclear. The CDR3 consists of 13 residues. The germline gives CDR1 KGHDR, CDR2 SFDVKD. V dropped 5 bases and J dropped 6 bases, with 9 bases sitting between them.

In its sample, this clonotype was seen a few times. The rearrangement links TRBV20-1 to TRBJ2-1, with 11 bases aligning to TRBD2. This CDR3 has 15 amino acids. The V and J ends lost 1 base and 2 bases, in that order; junction bases with no gene match: 1. Germline CDR1 and CDR2: DFQATT and SNEGSKA (reference sequence). CDR3 sequence reads: CSARGLAGTYNEQFF. For the CDR3, the DNA is TGCAGTGCTAGAGGACTAGCGGGGACCTACAATGAGCAGTTCTTC.

Written as DNA, the CDR3 is TGTGCCAGTAGGAGGACAGGGGGCGATTTCGCCTATGGCTACACCTTC. It specifies CASRRTGGDFAYGYTF. The chain is built from TRBV19 and TRBJ1-2; 11 nucleotides agree with TRBD1. The germline CDR1 and CDR2 sequences are LNHDA and SQIVND (reference sequence). V trimming: 6 bases; J trimming: 4 bases; junction bases outside the gene matches: 10. This CDR3 comprises 16 residues.

This clonotype was seen a handful of times. The chain joins TRBV29-1 to TRBJ2-7; TRBD2 aligns across 7 bases. This CDR3 has 15 amino acids. The germline V gene encodes CDR1 SQVTM and CDR2 ANQGSEA. With V trimmed by 6 bases and J by 2 bases, 13 bases remained unmatched. This chain's CDR3 is CSVRLGLAETYEQYF. The CDR3 bases are TGCAGCGTCAGACTTGGGCTAGCGGAAACCTACGAGCAGTACTTC.

The chain recombines TRBV18 with TRBJ1-1; 7 positions match TRBD1. Trimming took 5 bases from V and 4 from J; bases not matched to a gene: 19. The CDR3 covers 18 residues. From germline, CDR1 is KGHSH and CDR2 LQKENI. The CDR3 bases are TGTGCCAGCTCAGCAAGACCCCCGGGACAGACGGTGGGCACTGAAGCTTTCTTT. Protein: CASSARPPGQTVGTEAFF.

This clonotype was seen more than once but under ten times. The rearrangement links TRBV10-3 to TRBJ2-7; TRBD2 matches 13 bases. J was trimmed by 1 base and V by 6 bases; bases with no gene match: 6. This CDR3 spans 16 amino acids. Looked up from germline, CDR1 is ENHRY and CDR2 is SYGVKD. CDR3 protein: CAISLKGLAGSYEQYF. The CDR3 nucleotides are TGTGCCATCAGCCTAAAGGGACTAGCGGGATCCTACGAGCAGTACTTC.

This clonotype has at least ten counts. This chain links TRBV29-1 with TRBJ2-1; 12 bases fit TRBD2. J gave up 0 bases and V 4 bases, and 4 bases lay outside the gene matches. Germline V lookup: CDR1 SQVTM, CDR2 ANQGSEA. There are 16 residues in the CDR3. The DNA of the CDR3 is TGCAGCGTTGCTAAGACTAGCGGGGGCTCCTACAATGAGCAGTTCTTC. It is translated as CSVAKTSGGSYNEQFF.

This clonotype has ten or more counts. J is TRBJ2-5 and V is TRBV5-1; D unclear. Per the germline V gene, CDR1 is SGHRS and CDR2 is YFSETQ. The CDR3 runs to 15 residues. Trimming removed 4 bases at V and 2 bases at J, with 15 bases between. The CDR3 bases are TGCGCCAGCAGCCCCGAGACCGGCCCTCAAGAGACCCAGTACTTC. Its translation is CASSPETGPQETQYF.

V gene TRBV19 combines with J gene TRBJ1-2; D ambiguous. The length of the CDR3 is 14 residues. V was trimmed by 0 bases and J by 1 base, leaving 6 bases between them. CDR1 is LNHDA and CDR2 is SQIVND in the germline V gene (reference sequence). The CDR3 bases are TGTGCCAGTAGTATAGAAAGGATTAACTATGGCTACACCTTC. Protein sequence: CASSIERINYGYTF.

The rearrangement joins TRBV4-1 to TRBJ2-1; weak D call: TRBD1 (6 bases). The length of the CDR3 is 18 residues. Per the germline V gene, CDR1 is MGHRA and CDR2 is YSYEKL. V lost 3 bases, J lost 1 base, and 19 bases lay in between. The CDR3 coding sequence is TGCGCCAGCAGCCAGAGGCCGCCCGGACAGATATCCTACAATGAGCAGTTCTTC. It encodes CASSQRPPGQISYNEQFF.

This chain joins TRBV4-3 and TRBJ2-5, with D possibly matching TRBD1 (6 bases). Trimming removed 0 bases from V and 4 bases from J, with 15 bases in between. The CDR3 has 16 amino acids. Germline values: CDR1 LGHNA, CDR2 YSLEER. In DNA, the CDR3 is TGCGCCAGCAGCCAAGATAGGGTGGCAGGGGCAGAGACCCAGTACTTC. Amino acid sequence: CASSQDRVAGAETQYF.

The table lists this clonotype with a few counts. J is TRBJ2-1 and V is TRBV4-1; perhaps D is TRBD1 or TRBD2 (6 bases each). The V gene lost 2 bases and the J gene lost 0 bases, with 17 bases spanning the gap. There are 18 residues in the CDR3. CDR1 is MGHRA and CDR2 is YSYEKL in the germline V gene. DNA for the CDR3: TGCGCCAGCAGCCAACCCTCCCAGGGGAGGAGCTCCTACAATGAGCAGTTCTTC. Amino acid sequence: CASSQPSQGRSSYNEQFF.

The rearrangement uses TRBV4-1 and TRBJ2-7, with 7 bases lining up with TRBD1. Germline CDR1 reads MGHRA; CDR2 reads YSYEKL. V lost 3 bases to trimming and J lost 2 bases; unmatched junction nucleotides: 4. This CDR3 region has 14 residues. The CDR3 DNA reads as TGCGCCAGCAGCCATCCCGGGACAGCCTACGAGCAGTACTTC. This translates into CASSHPGTAYEQYF.

This clonotype showed up just a few times. The V call is TRBV7-2, the J call TRBJ2-1; 13 nucleotides align to TRBD2. In germline, CDR1 is SGHTA, CDR2 FQGNSA. Unmatched junction bases numbered 7, after V lost 5 bases and J lost 6 bases. CDR3 length equals 16 residues. The CDR3 region has the DNA TGTGCCAGCAGCCTCATAGGACTAGCGGGAGCCAATGAGCAGTTCTTC. Protein sequence: CASSLIGLAGANEQFF.

This clonotype has just a few counts. V and J are TRBV5-1 and TRBJ2-3; 10 bases fit TRBD2. V shed 6 bases, J shed 4 bases, and the junction held 11 bases outside the gene matches. The CDR3 length is 16 residues. Looked up from germline, CDR1 is SGHRS and CDR2 is YFSETQ. The CDR3 nucleotides are TGCGCCAGCAACAGCGGGAGGGCCAAAGGTGCAGATACGCAGTATTTT. Translating it yields CASNSGRAKGADTQYF. The full variable domain, completed using reference TRBV5-1 and TRBJ2-3, is KAGVTQTPRYLIKTRGQQVTLSCSPISGHRSVSWYQQTPGQGLQFLFEYFSETQRNKGNFPGRFSGRQFSNSRSEMNVSTLELGDSALYLCASNSGRAKGADTQYFGPGTRLTVL.

This clonotype was recorded a few times. This chain connects TRBV25-1 to TRBJ2-1, with D unresolved. V lost 1 base, J lost 1 base, and 11 bases lay in between. This CDR3 has 16 amino acids. From germline, CDR1 is MGHDK and CDR2 SYGVNS. The CDR3 DNA is TGTGCCAGCAGTGAATCACGGTCCATTTCCTACAATGAGCAGTTCTTC. Translating gives CASSESRSISYNEQFF.

There are many counts of this clonotype. V usage is TRBV27 and J usage is TRBJ2-7; 8 nucleotides agree with TRBD2. Germline assignment: CDR1 MNHEY and CDR2 SMNVEV (reference sequence). The trim removed 2 bases at V and 4 bases at J, leaving 4 bases unmatched. This CDR3 region has 14 residues. The CDR3 here is CASSLGTRGYEQYF. The CDR3, as DNA: TGTGCCAGCAGTTTAGGGACTAGAGGTTACGAGCAGTACTTC.

The CDR3 reads CATTKGGGSNQPQHF. Written as DNA, the CDR3 is TGTGCCACCACCAAAGGAGGGGGTAGCAATCAGCCCCAGCATTTT. This chain connects TRBV24-1 to TRBJ1-5; D possibly corresponds to TRBD1 (6 bases). The V end lost 8 bases, the J end lost 0 bases, and 13 bases lay between the germline ends. This CDR3 spans 15 amino acids. CDR1 is KGHDR, CDR2 SFDVKD, per germline.

This sequence joins TRBV11-1 and TRBJ2-1, with 7 bases matching TRBD2. Germline V gene sequence: CDR1 SGHAT, CDR2 FQDESV (reference sequence). Trimming cost V 1 base and J 13 bases; bases outside gene matches: 7. This CDR3 is built from 13 residues. The CDR3, as DNA: TGTGCCAGCAGCTTAGGGGAGCGGGGACCACAGTTCTTC. This encodes CASSLGERGPQFF.

The chain carries TRBV18 and TRBJ2-1; D tentatively fits TRBD1 or TRBD2 (5 bases each). This CDR3 spans 15 amino acids. Germline values: CDR1 KGHSH, CDR2 LQKENI. The V end lost 0 bases, the J end lost 7 bases, and 13 bases lay between the germline ends. The CDR3 DNA reads TGTGCCAGCTCACCACCGGGACCATCTAGTAATGAGCAGTTCTTC. This encodes CASSPPGPSSNEQFF. The full variable domain, its missing parts supplied by reference TRBV18 and TRBJ2-1, is NAGVMQNPRHLVRRRGQEARLRCSPMKGHSHVYWYRQLPEEGLKFMVYLQKENIIDESGMPKERFSAEFPKEGPSILRIQQVVRGDSAAYFCASSPPGPSSNEQFFGPGTRLTVL.

This clonotype occurred many times. V is TRBV12-3 or TRBV12-4 and J is TRBJ2-4, with D tentatively TRBD2 (6 bases). The CDR3 consists of 12 residues. Trimming left V 11 bases short and J 6 bases short, with 14 bases between. This CDR3 reads CASEGMGNIQYF. The CDR3 DNA is TGTGCCTCGGAGGGGATGGGAAACATTCAGTACTTC.

This clonotype was seen a handful of times. The V call is TRBV18, the J call TRBJ2-1, with a tentative D call TRBD1 (5 bases). This CDR3 has 13 amino acids. Germline V gives CDR1 KGHSH, CDR2 LQKENI. The V end lost 0 bases, the J end lost 8 bases, and 8 bases lay between the germline ends. Written as DNA, the CDR3 is TGTGCCAGCTCACCACCGGGCAGGGATGAGCAGTTCTTC. As protein: CASSPPGRDEQFF.